Following are 15 T cell receptor beta chains from one sample sequenced in a study of T cells in Graves' hyperthyroidism and ophthalmopathy. Amplified TCR beta CDR3 regions derived from RNA transcripts. First-round RT-PCR targeting the TCR CDR3 was performed with the HTBI primer set. Each CDR3 protein gets one entry after TCRdb re-called the multiplex PCR reads with MiXCR. The table includes 600,000 to 750,000 distinct CDR3 sequences, 17% detected once. Specimen: blood. The source is a man aged 45-65 years with Graves' hyperthyroidism.

This clonotype was seen only a few times. The gene calls are TRBV4-1 and TRBJ2-2; the D gene is possibly TRBD2 (5 bases). Trimming took off 0 bases at V and 7 bases at J, with 12 bases between the two ends. The CDR3 runs to 15 residues. The germline V gene has CDR1 MGHRA and CDR2 YSYEKL. The CDR3 loop is CASSQEQIGSGELFF. The CDR3, as DNA: TGCGCCAGCAGCCAAGAACAGATAGGGAGCGGGGAGCTGTTTTTT.

The chain joins TRBV9 to TRBJ2-7; 12 positions match TRBD2. The CDR3 has 16 residues. V gave up 2 bases and J gave up 3 bases; unmatched junction bases: 6. Germline V gene sequence: CDR1 SGDLS, CDR2 YYNGEE. The CDR3 region is CASSVAPSGRVYEQYF. The CDR3 DNA follows: TGTGCCAGCAGCGTGGCCCCTAGCGGGAGGGTCTACGAGCAGTACTTC.

This clonotype was counted at least ten times. The chain has TRBV28 and TRBJ2-2; D remains unclear. Germline V gene data show CDR1 as MDHEN and CDR2 as SYDVKM. Trimming pared 6 bases from V and 2 bases from J, leaving 10 bases between. The CDR3 spans 14 residues. The CDR3 DNA follows: TGTGCCAGCAGCGGGCCAGGCAACACCGGGGAGCTGTTTTTT. Residues: CASSGPGNTGELFF. Complete variable domain (other parts from reference TRBV28 and TRBJ2-2): DVKVTQSSRYLVKRTGEKVFLECVQDMDHENMFWYRQDPGLGLRLIYFSYDVKMKEKGDIPEGYSVSREKKERFSLILESASTNQTSMYLCASSGPGNTGELFFGEGSRLTVL.

There are many counts of this clonotype. CDR3 sequence: CASSQTGGDSYEQYF. The CDR3 DNA sequence: TGTGCCAGCAGTCAGACAGGGGGCGACTCCTACGAGCAGTACTTC. This sequence joins TRBV27 and TRBJ2-7; 10 bases align to TRBD1. Trimming at V came to 5 bases and at J to 0 bases, leaving 4 bases not matched to a gene. Germline V lookup: CDR1 MNHEY, CDR2 SMNVEV (reference sequence). The CDR3 is 15 residues long.

Many counts were recorded for this clonotype. The chain has TRBV28 and TRBJ1-4; D is unresolved. The CDR3 length is 12 residues. The V end lost 6 bases, the J end lost 6 bases, and 8 bases lay between the germline ends. Germline lookup yields CDR1 MDHEN and CDR2 SYDVKM. CDR3 amino acids: CASRVEDEKLFF. For the CDR3, the DNA is TGTGCCAGCAGGGTGGAAGATGAAAAACTGTTTTTT.

The CDR3 reads CASSVGQSMNTEAFF. The CDR3 region has the DNA TGTGCCAGCAGCGTCGGACAGTCCATGAACACTGAAGCTTTCTTT. The V call is TRBV9, the J call TRBJ1-1, with TRBD1 as a possible D gene (6 bases). With 2 bases removed from V and 0 bases from J, the gap between germline ends came to 11 bases. There are 15 residues in the CDR3. Germline V gene data show CDR1 as SGDLS and CDR2 as YYNGEE.

This clonotype was detected many times. The rearrangement joins TRBV19 to TRBJ1-3, with TRBD1 matching 8 bases. This CDR3 has 16 residues. J gave up 0 bases and V 7 bases, and 8 bases lay outside the gene matches. The germline gives CDR1 LNHDA, CDR2 SQIVND (reference sequence). The DNA of the CDR3 is TGTGCCAGTATGAGGACAGGGAGCAGCTCTGGAAACACCATATATTTT. This codes for CASMRTGSSSGNTIYF.

This clonotype has a count of ten or more. The gene calls are TRBV2 and TRBJ1-2; D not resolved. From germline, CDR1 is SNHLY and CDR2 FYNNEI. Trimming cost V 0 bases and J 4 bases, with 12 bases left between them. This CDR3 is 15 amino acids long. The CDR3 DNA sequence: TGTGCCAGCAGTGAAGCGCAATGGTATTTCTATGGCTACACCTTC. Amino acid sequence: CASSEAQWYFYGYTF.

This clonotype was seen at least ten times. This sequence joins TRBV5-1 and TRBJ2-1; D unresolved. Trimming removed 4 bases from V and 0 bases from J, with 8 bases in between. The CDR3 runs to 14 residues. Germline assignment: CDR1 SGHRS and CDR2 YFSETQ. The CDR3 DNA reads TGCGCCAGCAGCACCCGATACTCCTACAATGAGCAGTTCTTC. Its protein is CASSTRYSYNEQFF.

There are many counts of this clonotype. This sequence joins TRBV30 and TRBJ1-1; unclear D gene. The V gene's germline CDR1 is GTSNPN and CDR2 SVGIG (reference sequence). The CDR3 length is 12 residues. V gave up 2 bases and J gave up 3 bases, with 7 bases separating them. The CDR3 DNA reads TGTGCCTGGAGTACATCCTACACTGAAGCTTTCTTT. It translates to CAWSTSYTEAFF.

The chain has TRBV19 and TRBJ1-5; weak D call: TRBD1 (5 bases). CDR3 size: 16 residues. V was clipped by 10 bases and J by 3 bases, with 22 bases between them. Germline V CDR1 and CDR2: LNHDA, SQIVND (reference sequence). The CDR3 loop reads CATEDGPRGLNQPQHF. DNA of the CDR3: TGTGCCACCGAAGACGGGCCCCGGGGCCTCAATCAGCCCCAGCATTTT.

The gene calls are TRBV15 and TRBJ2-7; D tentatively fits TRBD1 or TRBD2 (6 bases each). This CDR3 spans 16 amino acids. Trimming removed 3 bases from V and 0 bases from J, with 15 bases in between. Germline values: CDR1 LNHNV, CDR2 YYDKDF (reference sequence). The CDR3 loop reads CATSSGGFGSSYEQYF. In DNA form, the CDR3 reads TGTGCCACCAGCAGCGGGGGCTTTGGCAGCTCCTACGAGCAGTACTTC.

This clonotype was observed a handful of times. The chain recombines TRBV24-1 with TRBJ2-2; a possible D gene is TRBD2 (5 bases). This CDR3 comprises 15 residues. V was pared by 1 base and J by 3 bases, with 8 bases between. Germline-derived CDR1 and CDR2 are KGHDR and SFDVKD. The CDR3 DNA sequence: TGTGCCACCAGTGATTTTGGGCGGGACACCGGGGAGCTGTTTTTT. This sequence encodes CATSDFGRDTGELFF.

This chain uses TRBV28 with TRBJ1-1, with 7 nucleotides matching TRBD1. The CDR3 length is 15 residues. Germline V CDR1 and CDR2: MDHEN, SYDVKM. Trimming took 5 bases from V and 5 from J; bases not matched to a gene: 11. CDR3: CASSLPLQGWTEAFF. The CDR3 nucleotides read TGTGCCAGCAGTCTCCCACTACAGGGGTGGACTGAAGCTTTCTTT.

The chain carries TRBV12-3 or TRBV12-4 and TRBJ2-1; D is possibly TRBD2 (6 bases). This CDR3 is built from 16 residues. Trimming removed 6 bases from V and 0 bases from J, with 15 bases in between. This CDR3 is CASRGGTLSSYNEQFF. As DNA, the CDR3 is TGTGCCAGCAGAGGAGGGACTCTGAGCTCCTACAATGAGCAGTTCTTC.